Shown below are 4 T cell receptor beta chains from a single sample sequenced in a study of blood T cells in healthy people across ages. The authors ran a second PCR of roughly 6 to 12 cycles using a sample-barcoded 5' primer and a J-beta primer mix. From the 5' RACE reads, TCRdb called clonotypes with MiXCR, one entry per CDR3 protein. The table lists roughly 1,300,000 distinct CDR3 sequences, around 59% of them singletons. The sample comprised blood. These receptors were obtained from a man aged 18 to 29 in good health.

The chain links TRBV3-1 to TRBJ2-7; TRBD1 might be the D (5 bases). Trimming removed 5 bases at V and 2 bases at J, with 13 bases between. CDR1 is LGHDT, CDR2 YNNKEL, per germline (reference sequence). The CDR3 length is 14 residues. CDR3 protein: CASSEQVGPYEQYF. The CDR3 coding sequence is TGTGCCAGCAGCGAACAGGTGGGGCCCTACGAGCAGTACTTC.

The V call is TRBV4-3, the J call TRBJ1-2, with a possible D match to TRBD1 (6 bases). CDR1 LGHNA and CDR2 YSLEER come from the germline V gene. There are 15 residues in the CDR3. Trimming shortened V by 1 base and J by 5 bases, and 14 bases separated the two germline ends. This CDR3 is CASSQGLQGEYGYTF. In nucleotides, the CDR3 is TGCGCCAGCAGCCAAGGGTTACAGGGCGAATATGGCTACACCTTC.

Only a few counts were recorded for this clonotype. The V and J genes are TRBV6-5 and TRBJ1-1, with D perhaps TRBD1 (5 bases). The V gene lost 6 bases and the J gene lost 2 bases, with 19 bases spanning the gap. The length of the CDR3 is 16 residues. Germline V CDR1 and CDR2: MNHEY, SVGAGI. The CDR3: CASRDPRGGTNTEAFF. In DNA, the CDR3 is TGTGCCAGCAGGGACCCCCGGGGGGGAACTAACACTGAAGCTTTCTTT.

The gene calls are TRBV7-2 and TRBJ2-7, with TRBD2 identical over 9 bases. In germline, CDR1 is SGHTA, CDR2 FQGNSA. The CDR3 is made up of 16 amino acids. V lost 5 bases, J lost 3 bases, and 11 bases stayed unmatched. Here the CDR3 reads CASSIRSGTSSYEQYF. CDR3 DNA sequence: TGTGCCAGCAGCATACGCTCCGGGACTAGCAGCTACGAGCAGTACTTC.